This T cell receptor (beta chain) was sequenced during a study of T cell repertoires in cytomegalovirus infection. TCRdb redid the calling of the reads with MiXCR, one entry per CDR3 protein. This table has about 160,000 distinct CDR3 sequences, roughly 22% appearing once. With 10 bases clipped from V and 7 bases from J, the junction kept 8 bases outside the gene matches. The length of the CDR3 is 15 residues. CDR1 is SNHLY and CDR2 is FYNNEI in the germline V gene. On this clonotype: Its antigen remains unknown.

The genes are TRBV2 and TRBJ2-2, with 14 bases matching TRBD2. This specimen consisted of CD8+ T cells from cultured PBMCs, obtained from culture after CMV antigen stimulation. The receptor was derived from a human donor in good health (CMV status not recorded). Some clones in this sample may be carry-over from other donors' samples. CDR3 bases: TGTGCCACCGAGACTAGCGGGGGGGCCGGCGGGGAGCTGTTTTTT. This encodes CATETSGGAGGELFF. The whole variable domain, filled in from reference TRBV2 and TRBJ2-2, reads EPEVTQTPSHQVTQMGQEVILRCVPISNHLYFYWYRQILGQKVEFLVSFYNNEISEKSEIFDDQFSVERPDGSNFTLKIRSTKLEDSAMYFCATETSGGAGGELFFGEGSRLTVL.